The rows below give T cell receptor beta chains drawn from one sample of a study of siplizumab effects on memory and regulatory T cells. Some clones are missing from TCRdb's copy, which holds only in-frame ones; the method was immunoSEQ multiplex PCR. The data contain about 87,000 clones, around 89% of them singletons. Sequencing used CD4+ T cells sorted from blood. The receptors were gathered from a human donor in good health. Both conserved end residues are part of each CDR3. A D gene is named only where the DNA matches it firmly. Expanded clones are given a class, and other clones once, few, many or no size at all.

D gene,J gene,V gene,clone size,CDR3 DNA,CDR3 protein
TRBD2,TRBJ2-7,TRBV5-1,.,TGCGCCAGCAGCTTGGAACTAGCGGGAGGAAAAGAGCAGTACTTC,CASSLELAGGKEQYF
.,TRBJ2-2,TRBV6-5,.,TGTGCCAGCAGTTATCTCGCGGCGGGGAACACCGGGGAGCTGTTTTTT,CASSYLAAGNTGELFF
.,TRBJ2-7,TRBV5-4,.,TGTGCCAGCAGCCCGGCCGGACAGAGCTCCTACGAGCAGTACTTC,CASSPAGQSSYEQYF
TRBD1,TRBJ2-5,TRBV2,.,TGTGCCAGCGCGGGACAGGGCACAGAGACCCAGTACTTC,CASAGQGTETQYF
TRBD1,TRBJ1-4,TRBV2,.,TGTGCCAGCAGTGAAGCGAGGCGGGCCGGGACAGGGGACCGGGGGGTTTTT,CASSEARRAGTGDRGVF
.,TRBJ2-7,TRBV18,once,TGTGCCAGCTCACCACTGCGAGGGGCAGACGAGCAGTACTTC,CASSPLRGADEQYF
TRBD1,TRBJ1-3,TRBV10-3,.,TGTGCCATCAGTGACCTGACAGGGGACTCTGGAAACACCATATATTTT,CAISDLTGDSGNTIYF
TRBD2,TRBJ2-7,TRBV2,.,TGTGCCAGCATGTTGGCGAGCGGGGAGTACTTC,CASMLASGEYF
.,TRBJ2-5,TRBV4-2,once,TGTGCCAGCAGCCAAGCGACCGGACCGACAGTCCAAGAGACCCAGTACTTC,CASSQATGPTVQETQYF
.,TRBJ2-3,TRBV20-1,once,TGCAGTCTTTTTACCACAGATACGCAGTATTTT,CSLFTTDTQYF
.,TRBJ2-2,TRBV19,.,TGTGCCAGTAGTATCGGGACAATCACCGGGGAGCTGTTTTTT,CASSIGTITGELFF
TRBD2,TRBJ2-3,TRBV5-6,.,TGTGCCAGCAGCACTCTAGCGGGAGGGCCCAGAGATACGCAGTATTTT,CASSTLAGGPRDTQYF
.,TRBJ2-2,TRBV5-1,.,TGCGCCAGCAGATACTCCGTAGGGACCGGGGAGCTGTTTTTT,CASRYSVGTGELFF